This T cell receptor (beta chain) originates from a study of monozygotic twins with inflammatory bowel disease. From its re-call of the 5' RACE reads, TCRdb lists each CDR3 protein once, without DNA. The sample's table shows 150,000 to 200,000 distinct CDR3 sequences. Germline V gene data show CDR1 as MNHEY and CDR2 as SMNVEV (reference sequence). The CDR3 sequence is 13 residues long. The TCR sequence derives from a human donor with ulcerative colitis or Crohn's disease, or a healthy co-twin of an affected twin (not recorded which). Specimen: blood. The V call is TRBV27, the J call TRBJ2-1. The CDR3 sequence: CASSLSWVDEQFF.